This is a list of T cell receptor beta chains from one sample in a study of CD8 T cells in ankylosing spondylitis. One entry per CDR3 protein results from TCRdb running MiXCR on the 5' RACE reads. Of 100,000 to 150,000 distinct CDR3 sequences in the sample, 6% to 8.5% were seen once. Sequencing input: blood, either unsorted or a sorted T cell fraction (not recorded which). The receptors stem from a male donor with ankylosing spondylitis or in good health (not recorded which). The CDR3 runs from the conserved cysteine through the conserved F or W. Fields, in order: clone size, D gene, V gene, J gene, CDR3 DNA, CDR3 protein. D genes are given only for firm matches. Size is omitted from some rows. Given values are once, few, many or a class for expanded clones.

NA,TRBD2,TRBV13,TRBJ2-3,TGTGCCATGAGCCCCGGACTAGCGGGCGGCACAGATACGCAGTATTTT,CAMSPGLAGGTDTQYF
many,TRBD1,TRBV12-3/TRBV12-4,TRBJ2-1,TGTGCCAGCCGCGTATTAGGACAGGGGGGGAATGAGCAGTTCTTC,CASRVLGQGGNEQFF
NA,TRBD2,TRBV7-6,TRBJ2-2,TGTGCCAGCAGCCGAGACCTGACTAGCGTGGGTCCCGGGGAGCTGTTTTTT,CASSRDLTSVGPGELFF
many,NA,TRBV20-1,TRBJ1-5,TGCAGTGCTAGAGATCACGGGGGGCAGTTCAATCAGCCCCAGCATTTT,CSARDHGGQFNQPQHF
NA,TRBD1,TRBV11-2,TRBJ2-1,TGTGCCAGCAGCCCGGACAGGGTCGATGAGCAGTTCTTC,CASSPDRVDEQFF
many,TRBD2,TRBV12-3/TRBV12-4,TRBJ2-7,TGTGCCAGCAGTCGAGCGGGGGTCTCCTACGAGCAGTACTTC,CASSRAGVSYEQYF
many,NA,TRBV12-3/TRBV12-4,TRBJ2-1,TGTGCCAGCAGTTTTAGTTCCTACAATGAGCAGTTCTTC,CASSFSSYNEQFF
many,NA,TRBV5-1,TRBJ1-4,TGCGCCAGCAGCTTGCAGCCAGCAGGGAATGAAAAACTGTTTTTT,CASSLQPAGNEKLFF
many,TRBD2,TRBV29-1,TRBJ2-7,TGCAGCGTTGCGGTAGCGGGCCTCTCCTACGAGCAGTACTTC,CSVAVAGLSYEQYF
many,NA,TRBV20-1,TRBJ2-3,TGCAGTGCTAAAAAAGGGGTCCTAAGGGATACGCAGTATTTT,CSAKKGVLRDTQYF
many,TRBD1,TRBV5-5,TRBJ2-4,TGTGCCAGCAGCCCTAGGACGGGACAGGAGTTTCAAAACATTCAGTACTTC,CASSPRTGQEFQNIQYF
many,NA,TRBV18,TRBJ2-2,TGTGCCAGCTCACTAATGGGGGACCCGAACACCGGGGAGCTGTTTTTT,CASSLMGDPNTGELFF
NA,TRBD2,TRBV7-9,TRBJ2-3,TGTGCCAGCAGCTCCTATTCGGCGGGAGGACGGGATACGCAGTATTTT,CASSSYSAGGRDTQYF
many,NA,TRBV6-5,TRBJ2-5,TGTGCCAGCAGTTACTCTTTGGGGGCAGGGACCCAGTACTTC,CASSYSLGAGTQYF
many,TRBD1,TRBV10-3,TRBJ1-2,TGTGCCATCCTCTCAGGGCAGGGGGCTACTGGCTACACCTTC,CAILSGQGATGYTF
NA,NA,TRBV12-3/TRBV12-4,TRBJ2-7,TGTGCCAGCAGTCCCAAGATAACCTACGAGCAGTACTTC,CASSPKITYEQYF
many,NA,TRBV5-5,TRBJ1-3,TGTGCCAGCAGCCGGATCTCTGCGTGGGGCTCTGGAAACACCATATATTTT,CASSRISAWGSGNTIYF
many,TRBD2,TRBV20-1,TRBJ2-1,TGCAGTGCTAGAGATCGTCTAGCGGGAGTGGATGAGCAGTTCTTC,CSARDRLAGVDEQFF
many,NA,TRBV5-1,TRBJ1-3,TGCGCCAGCAGCTCGGGAATGTTAGTCTCTGGAAACACCATATATTTT,CASSSGMLVSGNTIYF
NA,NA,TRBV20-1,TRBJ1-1,TGCAGTGCTAGAGATCCTGAGACCGGGGGCACTGAAGCTTTCTTT,CSARDPETGGTEAFF
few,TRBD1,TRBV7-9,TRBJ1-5,TGTGCCAGCAGCTCGGGACAGCCAAATCTCAATCAGCCCCAGCATTTT,CASSSGQPNLNQPQHF
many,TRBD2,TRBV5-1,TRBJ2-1,TGCGCCAGCAGCTTGGCTGGACTAGCGGGGGGAGAAAGCTACAATGAGCAGTTCTTC,CASSLAGLAGGESYNEQFF
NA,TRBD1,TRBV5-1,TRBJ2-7,TGCGCCAGCAGCTCGGGACAGGAGTGGCAGGAGCAGTACTTC,CASSSGQEWQEQYF
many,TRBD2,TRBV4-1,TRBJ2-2,TGCGCCAGCAGCCCGGCGGGCAGTAGCGGGGTTCCCAACACCGGGGAGCTGTTTTTT,CASSPAGSSGVPNTGELFF
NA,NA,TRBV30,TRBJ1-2,TGTGCCTGGAGCGGATCCCCCTATGGCTACACCTTC,CAWSGSPYGYTF
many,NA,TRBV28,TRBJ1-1,TGTGCCAGCACGGGAGTGGGACGAGCTTTCTTT,CASTGVGRAFF
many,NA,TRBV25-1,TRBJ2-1,TGTGCCAGCAGTGAATACGCCAGGGAAGGCGATGAGCAGTTCTTC,CASSEYAREGDEQFF
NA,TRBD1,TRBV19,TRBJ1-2,TGTGCCAGTAGCGACAGGGAAGTCTATGGCTACACCTTC,CASSDREVYGYTF
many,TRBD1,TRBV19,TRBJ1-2,TGTGCCAGTAGACTGGGACAGGACTATGGCTACACCTTC,CASRLGQDYGYTF
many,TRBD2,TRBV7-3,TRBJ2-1,TGTGCCAGCAGCTCGACTAGCGATCCCTACAATGAGCAGTTCTTC,CASSSTSDPYNEQFF
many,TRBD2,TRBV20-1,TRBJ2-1,TGCAGTGCGATCACGACTAGCGGGGGGGCGGGTGAGCAGTTCTTC,CSAITTSGGAGEQFF
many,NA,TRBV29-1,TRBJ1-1,TGCAGCGTTGGTTTCTGGGGCCTGCGGGGCACTGAAGCTTTCTTT,CSVGFWGLRGTEAFF
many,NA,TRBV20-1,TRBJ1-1,TGCAGTGCTAGAACGACAGCAGGGGACACTGAAGCTTTCTTT,CSARTTAGDTEAFF
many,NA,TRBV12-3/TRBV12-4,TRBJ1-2,TGTGCCAGCAGTTTCTCAGTGACAGCAATGAGCTATGGCTACACCTTC,CASSFSVTAMSYGYTF
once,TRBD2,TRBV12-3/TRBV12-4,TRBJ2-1,TGTGCCAGCAGTCGACTAGCGGGGAGCCACAATGAGCAGTTCTTC,CASSRLAGSHNEQFF
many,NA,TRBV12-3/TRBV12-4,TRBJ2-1,TGTGCCAGCACCAAGACTACGTCGAGAAGCTCCTACAATGAGCAGTTCTTC,CASTKTTSRSSYNEQFF
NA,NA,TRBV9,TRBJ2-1,TGTGCCAGCAGCGTAGATCTAAGTAGCGCCAATGAGCAGTTCTTC,CASSVDLSSANEQFF
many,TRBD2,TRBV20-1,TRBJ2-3,TGCAGTGCTGGAAAAAGCGGGGGCACAGATACGCAGTATTTT,CSAGKSGGTDTQYF
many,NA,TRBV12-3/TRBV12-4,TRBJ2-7,TGTGCCAGCACTAGAACCGGGATCTCCTACGAGCAGTACTTC,CASTRTGISYEQYF
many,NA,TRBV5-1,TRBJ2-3,TGCGCCAGCAGCGAGGGGGTTTCGACAGCTACGCAGTATTTT,CASSEGVSTATQYF
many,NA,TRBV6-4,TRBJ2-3,TGTGCCAGCAGTGACTCGGGGGATCCCACAGATACGCAGTATTTT,CASSDSGDPTDTQYF
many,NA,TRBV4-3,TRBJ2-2,TGCGCCAGCAGGCCTCGTACGAACACCGGGGAGCTGTTTTTT,CASRPRTNTGELFF
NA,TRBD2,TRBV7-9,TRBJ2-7,TGTGCCAGCAGCCCCCGGGACTACACCTACGAGCAGTACTTC,CASSPRDYTYEQYF
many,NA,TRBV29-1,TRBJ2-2,TGCAGCGCTGAAACCCGGATGGGCGAGCTGTTTTTT,CSAETRMGELFF
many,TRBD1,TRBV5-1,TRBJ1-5,TGCGCCAGCAGCTTGGTGGCAGGGGGGGATCAGCCCCAGCATTTT,CASSLVAGGDQPQHF
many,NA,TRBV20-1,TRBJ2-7,TGCAGTGCCCCGGGGGACCCAGGCTACGAGCAGTACTTC,CSAPGDPGYEQYF
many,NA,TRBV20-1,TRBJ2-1,TGCAGTGCTAGAGGGATTCTTGGGGGCTTCGAGGACAATGAGCAGTTCTTC,CSARGILGGFEDNEQFF
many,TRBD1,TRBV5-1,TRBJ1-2,TGCGCCAGCAGCTTGAATGCGGGACAGGGCTATGGCTACACCTTC,CASSLNAGQGYGYTF
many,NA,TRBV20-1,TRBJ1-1,TGCAGTGCTAGAGGAACTGGGGACACTGAAGCTTTCTTT,CSARGTGDTEAFF
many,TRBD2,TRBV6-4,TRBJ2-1,TGTGCCAGCAGCCCCACTAGCGGCTTCTTCAATGAGCAGTTCTTC,CASSPTSGFFNEQFF
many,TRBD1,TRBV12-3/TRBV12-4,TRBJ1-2,TGTGCCAGCAGCCTCCGACAGGGGGTCTATGGCTACACCTTC,CASSLRQGVYGYTF
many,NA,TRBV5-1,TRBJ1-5,TGCGCCAGCAGCTCCTCGTGGGGGGAGCCCCAGCATTTT,CASSSSWGEPQHF
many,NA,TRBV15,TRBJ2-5,TGTGCCACCAGCAGAGATTTGTCTCAAGAGACCCAGTACTTC,CATSRDLSQETQYF